A selection of T cell receptor beta chains follows, all from one sample in a study of response to subunit inactivated influenza vaccine. From the RT-PCR reads, TCRdb called clonotypes with MiXCR, one entry per CDR3 protein. The sample has approximately 300,000 distinct CDR3 sequences, over 20% seen once. This material consisted of PBMCs from blood, taken around 22 months after vaccination. All receptors come from a man between 50 and 70 years old who received an inactivated influenza vaccine. CDR3s include the opening cysteine and the closing phenylalanine or tryptophan. The order of the fields is D gene, clone size, V gene, J gene, CDR3 DNA, CDR3 protein. A D gene is named only where the DNA matches it firmly. Clone size appears in some rows only: once, few, many, or a class for an expanded clone.

.	.	TRBV5-1	TRBJ1-5	TGCGCCATTGAAGTTTCAGTGCAGAAACAGCCCCAGCATTTT	CAIEVSVQKQPQHF
.	few	TRBV19	TRBJ1-2	TGTGCCAGTAGTACGGAGCGACTCTATGGCTACACCTTC	CASSTERLYGYTF
.	.	TRBV20-1	TRBJ1-2	TGCAGTGCTAGAGGAAGGGACTGGGGCTACACCTTC	CSARGRDWGYTF
.	.	TRBV28	TRBJ2-2	TGTGCCAGCAGCCCCTCGGGCAGGACGAACACCGGGGAGCTGTTTTTT	CASSPSGRTNTGELFF
.	many	TRBV5-1	TRBJ1-6	TGCGCCAGCAGCGGCGCGGAGGGGGAATCACCCCTCCACTTT	CASSGAEGESPLHF
.	.	TRBV4-1	TRBJ2-4	TGCGCCAGCAGCCGAGAGCCCGGGGCCCTAAACATTCAGTACTTC	CASSREPGALNIQYF
.	.	TRBV3-1	TRBJ2-3	TGTGCCAGCAGCTTAAGGAGACAGACTAGTGACATGTCTACGCAGTATTTT	CASSLRRQTSDMSTQYF
.	few	TRBV3-1	TRBJ1-2	TGTGCCAGCAGCCAAGAGGCAGTGGCATATGGCTACACCTTC	CASSQEAVAYGYTF
.	few	TRBV23-1	TRBJ1-5	TGCGCCAGCAGTCAATCAACCTCCCGGGAACCAGGGGAGCCCCAGCATTTT	CASSQSTSREPGEPQHF
TRBD1	few	TRBV20-1	TRBJ2-1	TGCAGTGCTAGAGACCTAGACAGGGAATACAATGAGCAGTTCTTC	CSARDLDREYNEQFF
.	.	TRBV10-3	TRBJ2-1	TGTGCCATCAGTGGTGGTGTAGCGGACCAAAATGAGCAGTTCTTC	CAISGGVADQNEQFF
TRBD1	.	TRBV7-2	TRBJ1-5	TGTGCCAGCAGCTTATCAGGGGGGTACCAGCCCCAGCATTTT	CASSLSGGYQPQHF
TRBD1	many	TRBV7-6	TRBJ1-2	TGTGCCAGCAGCGAAGCCGGGACAGGTTACTATGGCTACACCTTC	CASSEAGTGYYGYTF
TRBD2	.	TRBV27	TRBJ2-7	TGTGCCAGCAGTTCGGCTAGCGGGGGTGCCTACGAGCAGTACTTC	CASSSASGGAYEQYF
.	once	TRBV11-2	TRBJ2-7	TGTGCCAGCAGCTTACGCGCGCTAGGGTACGAGCAGTACTTC	CASSLRALGYEQYF
.	few	TRBV28	TRBJ1-6	TGTGCCAGCAGTTTATTGGAGGGTTCACCCCTCCACTTT	CASSLLEGSPLHF
TRBD1	few	TRBV4-2	TRBJ1-2	TGTGCCAGCAGCCAAGACAGGGGCAGGGGGCTCGGCTACACCTTC	CASSQDRGRGLGYTF
.	many	TRBV10-3	TRBJ1-2	TGTGCCATCAGTGAAGGGGACTATGGCTACACCTTC	CAISEGDYGYTF